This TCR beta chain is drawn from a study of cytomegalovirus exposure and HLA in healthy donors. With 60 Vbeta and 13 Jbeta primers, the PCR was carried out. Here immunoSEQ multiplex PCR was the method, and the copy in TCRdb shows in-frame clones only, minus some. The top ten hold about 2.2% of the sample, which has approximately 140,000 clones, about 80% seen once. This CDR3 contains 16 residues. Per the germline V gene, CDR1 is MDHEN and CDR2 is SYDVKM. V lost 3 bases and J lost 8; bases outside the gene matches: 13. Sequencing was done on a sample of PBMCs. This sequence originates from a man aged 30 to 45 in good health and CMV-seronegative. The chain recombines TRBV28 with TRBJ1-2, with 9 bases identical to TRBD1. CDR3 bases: TGTGCCAGCAGTTTCCTCCGGGACAGGGCCTTGGGGGGCTACACCTTC. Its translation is CASSFLRDRALGGYTF.